The entry below gives a single T cell receptor (beta chain) sequence along with its context. The antigen remains unidentified. Clones were read by immunoSEQ multiplex PCR, and TCRdb kept only the in-frame ones, dropping some. The profile shows about 110,000 clones, around 90% of them singletons. The CDR3 contains 16 residues. Trimming took off 2 bases at V and 8 bases at J, with 18 bases between the two ends. Germline CDR1 and CDR2: LNHNV and YYDKDF (reference sequence). The data were obtained in a study of T cell responses to AZD1222 COVID-19 vaccine. The study's findings and limits: Sampling that yielded the repertoires occurred only after the peak T cell response.

The chain combines TRBV15 with TRBJ2-2; possibly TRBD2 for D (6 bases). This receptor was taken from an adult in good health. The specimen comprised peripheral blood, sampled on day 0 of AZD1222 vaccination. The CDR3 nucleotides read TGTGCCACCAGCAGACCTCTAGCGTCTATAGGGGGGGAGCTGTTTTTT. It codes for CATSRPLASIGGELFF.